This TCR beta chain originates from a study of cytomegalovirus exposure and HLA in healthy donors. Study-wide results and limits: Later genetic work tied a missense DCLRE1C variant to beta-chain V and J trimming. It was in a later analysis that TCR association rates were seen to vary by HLA locus, highest for DRB1 and lowest for HLA-C.

Primers: 60 Vbeta forward and 13 Jbeta reverse. Generated by immunoSEQ multiplex PCR, the TCRdb table keeps only in-frame clones and is missing some. The sample yields over 70,000 clones, 60% to 80% seen once. V was clipped by 5 bases and J by 5 bases; unmatched bases: 6. The germline gives CDR1 SGHTA, CDR2 FQGNSA. This CDR3 contains 16 residues. Comments on this clone: Its antigen is currently unknown.

The specimen was PBMCs. The sequence was collected from a man aged 25-45 years in good health and CMV-seronegative. The J gene is TRBJ2-3, the V gene TRBV7-2, with TRBD2 matching over 14 bases. The CDR3 region has the DNA TGTGCCAGCAGCCTGACTAGCGGGGGGGCCAGAGATACGCAGTATTTT. Residues: CASSLTSGGARDTQYF.